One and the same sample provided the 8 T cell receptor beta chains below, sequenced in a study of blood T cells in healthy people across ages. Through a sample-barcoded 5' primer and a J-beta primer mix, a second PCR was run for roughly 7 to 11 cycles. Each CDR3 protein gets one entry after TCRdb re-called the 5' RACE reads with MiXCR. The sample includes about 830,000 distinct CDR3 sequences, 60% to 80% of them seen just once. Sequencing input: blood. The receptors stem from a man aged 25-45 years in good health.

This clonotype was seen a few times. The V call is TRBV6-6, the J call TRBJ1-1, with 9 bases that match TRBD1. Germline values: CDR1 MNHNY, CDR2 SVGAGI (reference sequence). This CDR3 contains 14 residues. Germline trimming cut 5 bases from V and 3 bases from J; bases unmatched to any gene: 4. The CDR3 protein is CASSGRTGDTEAFF. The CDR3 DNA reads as TGTGCCAGCAGTGGCCGGACAGGGGACACTGAAGCTTTCTTT.

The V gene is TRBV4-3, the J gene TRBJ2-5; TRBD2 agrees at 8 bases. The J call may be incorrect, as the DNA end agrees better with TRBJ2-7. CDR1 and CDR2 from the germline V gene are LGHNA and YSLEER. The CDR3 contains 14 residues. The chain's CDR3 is CASSPGGAGYEQYF. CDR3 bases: TGCGCCAGCAGCCCCGGGGGGGCCGGCTACGAGCAGTACTTC.

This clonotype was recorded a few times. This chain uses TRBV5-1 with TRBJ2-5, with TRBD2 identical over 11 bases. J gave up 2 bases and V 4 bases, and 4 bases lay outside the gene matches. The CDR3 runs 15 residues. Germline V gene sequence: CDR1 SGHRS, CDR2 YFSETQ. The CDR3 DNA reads TGCGCCAGCAGCCACGGGACTAGCGGACAAGAGACCCAGTACTTC. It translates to CASSHGTSGQETQYF.

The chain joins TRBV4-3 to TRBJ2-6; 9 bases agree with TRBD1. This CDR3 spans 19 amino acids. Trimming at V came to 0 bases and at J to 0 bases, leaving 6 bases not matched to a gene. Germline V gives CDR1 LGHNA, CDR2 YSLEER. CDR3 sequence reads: CASSQDLGTGSSGANVLTF. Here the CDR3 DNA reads TGCGCCAGCAGCCAAGATTTGGGGACAGGGAGCTCTGGGGCCAACGTCCTGACTTTC.

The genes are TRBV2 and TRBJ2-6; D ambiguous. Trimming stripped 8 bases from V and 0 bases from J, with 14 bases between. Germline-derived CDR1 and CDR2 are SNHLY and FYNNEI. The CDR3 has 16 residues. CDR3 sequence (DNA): TGTGCCAGCCCCCTCCATCCGGGCTCTGGGGCCAACGTCCTGACTTTC. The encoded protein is CASPLHPGSGANVLTF.

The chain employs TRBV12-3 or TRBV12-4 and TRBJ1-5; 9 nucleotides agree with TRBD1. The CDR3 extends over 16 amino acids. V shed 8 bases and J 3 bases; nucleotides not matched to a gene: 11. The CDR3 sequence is CASSSRDRAYNQPQHF. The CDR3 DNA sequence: TGTGCCAGCTCCAGCCGGGACAGGGCCTACAATCAGCCCCAGCATTTT.

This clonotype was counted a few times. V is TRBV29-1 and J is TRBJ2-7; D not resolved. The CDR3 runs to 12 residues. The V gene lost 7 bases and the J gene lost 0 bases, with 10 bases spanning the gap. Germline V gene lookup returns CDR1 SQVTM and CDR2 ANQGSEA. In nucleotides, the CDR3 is TGCAGCGCAGAGAGTCTCTCCTACGAGCAGTACTTC. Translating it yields CSAESLSYEQYF.

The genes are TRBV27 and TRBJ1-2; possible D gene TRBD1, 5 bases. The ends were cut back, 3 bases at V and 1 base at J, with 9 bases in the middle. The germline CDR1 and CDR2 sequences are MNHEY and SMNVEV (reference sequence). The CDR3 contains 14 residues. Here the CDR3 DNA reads TGTGCCAGCAGTTTCGGTCAGGGTAACTATGGCTACACCTTC. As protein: CASSFGQGNYGYTF.